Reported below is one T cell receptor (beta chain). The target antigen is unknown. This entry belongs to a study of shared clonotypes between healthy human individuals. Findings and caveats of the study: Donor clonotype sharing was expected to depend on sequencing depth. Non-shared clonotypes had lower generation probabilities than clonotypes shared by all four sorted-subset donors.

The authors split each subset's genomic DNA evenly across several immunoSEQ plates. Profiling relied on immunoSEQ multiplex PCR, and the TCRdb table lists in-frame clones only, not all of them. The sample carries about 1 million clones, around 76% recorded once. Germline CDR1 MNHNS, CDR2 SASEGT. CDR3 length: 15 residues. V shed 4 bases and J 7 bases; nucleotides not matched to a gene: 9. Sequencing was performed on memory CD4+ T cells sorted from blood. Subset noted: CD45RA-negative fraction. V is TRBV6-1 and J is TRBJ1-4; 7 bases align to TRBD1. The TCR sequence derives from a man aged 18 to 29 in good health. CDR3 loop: CASSASGQSIEKLFF. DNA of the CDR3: TGTGCCAGCAGTGCGTCGGGACAGTCAATTGAAAAACTGTTTTTT.